These T cell receptor beta chains were read from a single sample in a study of cytotoxic CD8 clonotypes in ibrutinib-treated CLL. Sequencing was performed with immunoSEQ multiplex PCR; in TCRdb, only in-frame clones are kept and a portion is missing. The sample consists of a few hundred thousand clones, around 66% of them appearing once. The sample here was PBMCs, taken after 36 months of ibrutinib treatment. The source is a human donor with chronic lymphocytic leukemia. The CDR3 runs from the conserved cysteine through the conserved F or W. D genes are given only for firm matches.

v_call,j_call,d_call,cdr3_aa
TRBV18,TRBJ2-1,TRBD1,CASSSTQGGSYNEQFF
TRBV9,TRBJ2-2,-,CASSVYGELFF
TRBV27,TRBJ2-7,TRBD2,CASSPPGLAGVGYEQYF
TRBV6-5,TRBJ1-5,-,CASSPQPSVQPQHF
TRBV5-1,TRBJ2-7,TRBD1,CASSRNPSGQGAYEQYF
TRBV27,TRBJ2-5,-,CASSSPAETQYF
TRBV20-1,TRBJ2-2,-,CSASLYGELFF
TRBV5-4,TRBJ2-7,TRBD2,CASSPAGLAGYEQYF
TRBV5-1,TRBJ2-2,TRBD1,CASIRDRGPGELFF
TRBV10-2,TRBJ2-5,-,CASSEGGPTQYF
TRBV4-1,TRBJ1-1,-,CASSQEGLGPGMNTEAFF
TRBV7-2,TRBJ2-5,-,CASSFWAGLQETQYF
TRBV19,TRBJ2-1,-,CASSGGFHEQFF
TRBV4-3,TRBJ1-2,-,CASSQGPENYGYTF
TRBV4-3,TRBJ2-3,-,CASSLDGSSTDTQYF
TRBV5-4,TRBJ1-4,-,CASSTDPVGEKLFF
TRBV9,TRBJ1-2,-,CASSVQGTDRHYTF
TRBV7-9,TRBJ2-1,TRBD2,CASSGGTSVYEQFF
TRBV4-1,TRBJ2-7,-,CASSHYSTGTPPYEQYF
TRBV5-6,TRBJ1-2,TRBD1,CASSPGQGIGYGYTF
TRBV10-3,TRBJ1-4,-,CAISESEPSDGGEKLFF
TRBV29-1,TRBJ2-1,TRBD1,CSAGTGVGEQFF
TRBV29-1,TRBJ2-7,-,CSVEVRESSYEQYF
TRBV9,TRBJ2-1,-,CASSEHGSVDEQFF
TRBV6-5,TRBJ1-5,-,CASRDSNQPQHF
TRBV20-1,TRBJ1-2,-,CSADTFYGYTF
TRBV14,TRBJ1-6,-,CASSQGGGVTDSPLHF
TRBV7-6,TRBJ2-7,-,CASSPGPRLVQKGYEQYF
TRBV2,TRBJ2-5,-,CASRNTVQETQYF
TRBV9,TRBJ2-3,-,CASSVVPGYSTDTQYF
TRBV11-2,TRBJ2-2,-,CASSIGTHGELFF
TRBV10-3,TRBJ1-3,-,CAISSKPPGNTIYF
TRBV7-2,TRBJ2-7,TRBD2,CASSPQTSGRHEQYF
TRBV4-3,TRBJ2-1,TRBD2,CASSQDYGWASGTTGEQFF
TRBV7-9,TRBJ1-2,-,CASSPVAGQYGYTF
TRBV7-8,TRBJ2-3,-,CASSLVFGGRSDTQYF
TRBV6-5,TRBJ2-3,-,CASSPEGHYTDTQYF
TRBV9,TRBJ2-2,-,CASKGTPGELFF
TRBV4-1,TRBJ1-4,-,CASSQDVDFSVFF
TRBV9,TRBJ2-1,-,CASSVWGSEGNEQFF
TRBV28,TRBJ2-1,TRBD2,CASRFGRGEPGLAGAPYNEQFF
TRBV4-1,TRBJ2-7,-,CASSFNREGYEQYF
TRBV2,TRBJ2-2,TRBD2,CASSAREGAGVRTGELFF
TRBV7-9,TRBJ1-5,TRBD1,CASSLARTGEKQPQHF
TRBV4-2,TRBJ2-1,TRBD2,CASSHPTSGGANEQFF
TRBV5-1,TRBJ2-7,TRBD1,CASSFQTGQRGYEQYF
TRBV7-6,TRBJ2-5,TRBD2,CASSPFTGGETQYF
TRBV5-1,TRBJ2-2,TRBD2,CASSSGLADTGELFF
TRBV7-3,TRBJ2-3,-,CASSPGGGSGDTQYF
TRBV4-3,TRBJ2-3,-,CASSQAWTADRKVRTDTQYF
TRBV12-5,TRBJ2-2,-,CASGLVWASNTGELFF
TRBV28,TRBJ1-1,-,CASSLLAGLNTEAFF
TRBV19,TRBJ2-3,TRBD2,CASSILASGGDTQYF
TRBV11-2,TRBJ2-3,-,CASSLASYTDTQYF